Following are 10 T cell receptor beta chains from one sample sequenced in a study of response to subunit inactivated influenza vaccine. TCRdb passed the RT-PCR reads through MiXCR, listing each CDR3 protein once. The sample lists a few hundred thousand distinct CDR3 sequences, about a fifth occurring once. This material consisted of PBMCs from blood, taken roughly 20 months after vaccination. These receptors all stem from a man aged 50-75 years who received an inactivated influenza vaccine.

J is TRBJ1-3 and V is TRBV4-1; D is perhaps TRBD1 (5 bases). Germline V CDR1 and CDR2: MGHRA, YSYEKL. The germline V and J ends were trimmed by 0 bases and 5 bases, with 11 bases remaining between them. The CDR3 sequence is 15 residues long. CDR3 amino acids: CASSQEQGPRNTIYF. The DNA for the CDR3 is TGCGCCAGCAGCCAAGAGCAGGGACCAAGAAACACCATATATTTT.

This clonotype turned up a few times. The chain carries TRBV5-1 and TRBJ2-7; TRBD1 aligns across 8 bases. This CDR3 region has 15 residues. CDR1 is SGHRS and CDR2 is YFSETQ in the germline V gene. V shed 0 bases, J shed 4 bases, and the junction held 6 bases outside the gene matches. CDR3 in amino acids: CASSLETGARYEQYF. CDR3 nucleotides: TGCGCCAGCAGCTTGGAGACAGGGGCCAGGTACGAGCAGTACTTC.

This clonotype was picked up a small number of times. V and J are TRBV30 and TRBJ1-1; D gene unclear. Germline assignment: CDR1 GTSNPN and CDR2 SVGIG (reference sequence). V lost 2 bases to trimming and J lost 8 bases, with 12 bases between them. The CDR3 consists of 12 residues. The DNA of the CDR3 is TGTGCCTGGAGTAGGTTGGCTCCGGAAGCTTTCTTT. Amino acids: CAWSRLAPEAFF.

This clonotype was seen more than once but under ten times. Mismatch with germline at one junction end may stem from a read error. The CDR3 reads CSARDPNYGYTF. The CDR3 DNA follows: TGCAGTGCTCGAGATCCTAACTATGGCTACACCTTC. The chain carries TRBV20-1 and TRBJ1-2; no firm D call. CDR3 size: 12 residues. Germline V gene data show CDR1 as DFQATT and CDR2 as SNEGSKA (reference sequence).

This clonotype was counted at least ten times. The chain employs TRBV6-1 and TRBJ1-5, with D unresolved. V was clipped by 2 bases and J by 3 bases, with 11 bases between them. This CDR3 is 15 amino acids long. CDR1 and CDR2 (germline): MNHNS, SASEGT. The CDR3 DNA sequence: TGTGCCAGCAGTGAAAATGCCAGAATCAATCAGCCCCAGCATTTT. Protein sequence: CASSENARINQPQHF.

The rearrangement joins TRBV28 to TRBJ1-2; perhaps TRBD1 as D (5 bases). V lost 1 base and J lost 4, with 13 bases in between. The germline gives CDR1 MDHEN, CDR2 SYDVKM. This CDR3 is built from 15 residues. CDR3 region: CASSLYARDGYGYTF. The CDR3 DNA sequence: TGTGCCAGCAGTTTATATGCCCGGGACGGCTATGGCTACACCTTC.

This chain joins TRBV6-6 and TRBJ1-2; D gene uncertain. The germline V and J ends were trimmed by 1 base and 6 bases, with 9 bases remaining between them. Germline V gene data show CDR1 as MNHNY and CDR2 as SVGAGI (reference sequence). The CDR3 is made up of 13 amino acids. The CDR3 DNA is TGTGCCAGCAGTTACTTGGGAACCGATGGCTACACCTTC. It codes for CASSYLGTDGYTF.

This clonotype was seen only once. The J gene is TRBJ2-1, the V gene TRBV7-9, with D possibly being TRBD1 or TRBD2 (6 bases each). V lost 1 base to trimming and J lost 8 bases, with 15 bases between them. Germline V CDR1 and CDR2: SEHNR, FQNEAQ (reference sequence). The CDR3 has 15 amino acids. The CDR3 protein is CASSLVGQSSDEQFF. CDR3 DNA sequence: TGTGCCAGCAGCTTAGTAGGACAGTCTAGCGATGAGCAGTTCTTC.

In this sample, this clonotype turned up a few times. This chain joins TRBV28 and TRBJ2-3; D gene uncertain. From germline, CDR1 is MDHEN and CDR2 SYDVKM. The V end lost 3 bases, the J end lost 8 bases, and 9 bases lay between the germline ends. The CDR3 consists of 12 residues. CDR3 DNA sequence: TGTGCCAGCAGTTTTCTGCGTGGTACGCAGTATTTT. Protein: CASSFLRGTQYF.

This clonotype was picked up many times. The chain uses TRBV7-2 and TRBJ1-5; the match to TRBD1 covers 7 bases. After removal of 4 bases from V and 4 bases from J, the junction contained 7 bases not matched to a gene. Germline V gene lookup returns CDR1 SGHTA and CDR2 FQGNSA. The CDR3 totals 15 residues. CDR3 region: CASSWRQGGNQPQHF. CDR3 nucleotides: TGTGCCAGCAGCTGGAGACAGGGAGGAAATCAGCCCCAGCATTTT.